This T cell receptor beta chain comes out of a study of T-cell reconstitution after alpha-beta-depleted transplantation in children. Researchers prepared the TCRbeta library using unique molecular identifiers, the study reports. TCRdb itself ran the PCR reads through MiXCR, one entry per CDR3 protein. The table records about 270,000 distinct CDR3 sequences, nearly 10% of them present only once. The germline V gene encodes CDR1 MNHNS and CDR2 SASEGT. V lost 6 bases, J lost 10 bases, and 9 bases stayed unmatched. This CDR3 is built from 14 residues. The sequences come from PBMCs from the stem cell graft donor, collected from the stem cell graft. This receptor was obtained from a human donor who donated a stem cell graft to a child with SCID. The chain has TRBV6-1 and TRBJ1-1, with 12 positions matching TRBD1. The DNA of the CDR3 is TGTGCCAGCAGCGCTCTGGGACAGGGGGCCGTAGCTTTCTTT. This translates into CASSALGQGAVAFF.